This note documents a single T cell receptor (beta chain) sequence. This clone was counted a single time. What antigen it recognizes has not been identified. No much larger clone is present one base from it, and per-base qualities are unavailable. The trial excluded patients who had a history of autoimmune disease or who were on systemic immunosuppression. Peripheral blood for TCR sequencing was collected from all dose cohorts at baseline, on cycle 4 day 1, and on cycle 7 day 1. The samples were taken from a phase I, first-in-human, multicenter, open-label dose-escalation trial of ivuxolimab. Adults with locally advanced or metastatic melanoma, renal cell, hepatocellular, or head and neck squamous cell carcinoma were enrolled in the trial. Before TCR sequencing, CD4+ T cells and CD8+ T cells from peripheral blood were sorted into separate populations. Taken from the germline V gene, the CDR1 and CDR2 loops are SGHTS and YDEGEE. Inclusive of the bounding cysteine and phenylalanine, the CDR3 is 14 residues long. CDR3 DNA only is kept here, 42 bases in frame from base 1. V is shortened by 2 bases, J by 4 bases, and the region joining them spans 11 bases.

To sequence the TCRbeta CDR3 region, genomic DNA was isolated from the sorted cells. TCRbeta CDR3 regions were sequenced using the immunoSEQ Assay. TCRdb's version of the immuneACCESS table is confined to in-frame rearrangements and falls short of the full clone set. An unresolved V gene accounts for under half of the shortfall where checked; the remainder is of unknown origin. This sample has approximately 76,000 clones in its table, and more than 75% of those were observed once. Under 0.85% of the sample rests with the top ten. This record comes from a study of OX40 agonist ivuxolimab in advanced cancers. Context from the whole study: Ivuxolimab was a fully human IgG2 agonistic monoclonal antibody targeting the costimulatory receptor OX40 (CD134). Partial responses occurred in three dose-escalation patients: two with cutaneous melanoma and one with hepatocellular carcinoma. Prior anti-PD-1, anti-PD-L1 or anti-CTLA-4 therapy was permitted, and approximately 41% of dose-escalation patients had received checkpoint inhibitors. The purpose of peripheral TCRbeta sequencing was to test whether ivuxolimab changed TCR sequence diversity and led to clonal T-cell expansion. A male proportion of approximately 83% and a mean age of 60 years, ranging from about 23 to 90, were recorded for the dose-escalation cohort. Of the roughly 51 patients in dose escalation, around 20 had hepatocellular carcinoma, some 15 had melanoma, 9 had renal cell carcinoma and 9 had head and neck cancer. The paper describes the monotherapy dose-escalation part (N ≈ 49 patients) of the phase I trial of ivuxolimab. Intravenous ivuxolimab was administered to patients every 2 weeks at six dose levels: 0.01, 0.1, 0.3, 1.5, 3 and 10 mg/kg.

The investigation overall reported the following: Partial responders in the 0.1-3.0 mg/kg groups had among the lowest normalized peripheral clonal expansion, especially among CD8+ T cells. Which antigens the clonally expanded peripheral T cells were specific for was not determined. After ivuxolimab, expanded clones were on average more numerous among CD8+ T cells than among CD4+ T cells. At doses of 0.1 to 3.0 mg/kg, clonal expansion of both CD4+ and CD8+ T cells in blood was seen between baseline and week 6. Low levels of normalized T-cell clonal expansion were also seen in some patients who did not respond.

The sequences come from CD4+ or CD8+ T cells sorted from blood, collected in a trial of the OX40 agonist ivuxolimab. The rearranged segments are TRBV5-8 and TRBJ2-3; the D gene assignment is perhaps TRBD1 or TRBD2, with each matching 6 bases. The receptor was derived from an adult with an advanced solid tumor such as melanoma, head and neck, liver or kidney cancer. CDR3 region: CASSLGGLADTQYF. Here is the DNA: TGTGCCAGCAGCTTAGGGGGGCTCGCAGATACGCAGTATTTT.